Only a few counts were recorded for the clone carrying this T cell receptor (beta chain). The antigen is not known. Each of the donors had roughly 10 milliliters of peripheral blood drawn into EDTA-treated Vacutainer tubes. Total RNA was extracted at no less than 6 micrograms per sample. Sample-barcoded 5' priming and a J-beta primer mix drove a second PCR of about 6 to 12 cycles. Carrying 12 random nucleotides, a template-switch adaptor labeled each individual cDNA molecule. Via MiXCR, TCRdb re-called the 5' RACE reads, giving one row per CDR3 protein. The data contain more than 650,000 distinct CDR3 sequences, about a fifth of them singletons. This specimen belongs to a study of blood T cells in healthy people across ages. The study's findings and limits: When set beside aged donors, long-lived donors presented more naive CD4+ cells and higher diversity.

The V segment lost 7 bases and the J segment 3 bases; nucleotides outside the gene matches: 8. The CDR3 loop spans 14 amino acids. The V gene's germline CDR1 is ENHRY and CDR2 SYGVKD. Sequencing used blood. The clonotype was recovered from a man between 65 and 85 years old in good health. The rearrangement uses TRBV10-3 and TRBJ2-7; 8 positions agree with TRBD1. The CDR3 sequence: CAIKFGQGNYEQYF. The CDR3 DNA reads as TGTGCCATCAAGTTTGGACAGGGCAACTACGAGCAGTACTTC.